This TCR beta chain is drawn from a study of T cell responses to AZD1222 COVID-19 vaccine. Study results and limitations: The CD4 TCRs associated with vaccination extended across spike and predominated at 160-218 and 743-854. Most donors were white British and more were female, and clonal diversity was possibly underestimated.

In this sample, this clone turned up once. Antigen unknown. Germline CDR1 reads SGHTS; CDR2 reads YDEGEE. V shed 4 bases and J shed 4 bases, with 17 bases lying between them. This CDR3 comprises 16 residues. Assay: immunoSEQ multiplex PCR; the TCRdb copy retains only in-frame clones and omits some. The sample lists approximately 90,000 clones, about 92% occurring once. The source was peripheral blood, collected on day 0 of AZD1222 vaccination. This chain links TRBV5-8 with TRBJ2-2, with D perhaps matching TRBD1 (6 bases). The clonotype comes from an adult in good health. The CDR3 loop is CASSGQRTISTGELFF. In nucleotides, the CDR3 is TGTGCCAGCAGCGGACAGCGAACTATATCCACCGGGGAGCTGTTTTTT.